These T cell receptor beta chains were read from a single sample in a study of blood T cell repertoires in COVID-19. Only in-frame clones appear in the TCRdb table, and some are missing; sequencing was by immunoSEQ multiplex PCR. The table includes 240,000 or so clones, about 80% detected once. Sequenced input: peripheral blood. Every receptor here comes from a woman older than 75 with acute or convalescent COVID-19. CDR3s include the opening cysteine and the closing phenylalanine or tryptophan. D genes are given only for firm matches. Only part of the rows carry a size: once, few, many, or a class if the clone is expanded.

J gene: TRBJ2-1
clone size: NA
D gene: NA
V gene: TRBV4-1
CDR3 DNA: TGCGCCAGCAGCCAGGGGGCTAACCTGTACAATGAGCAGTTCTTC
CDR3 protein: CASSQGANLYNEQFF

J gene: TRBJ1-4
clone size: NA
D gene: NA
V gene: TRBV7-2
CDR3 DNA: TGTGCCAGCAGCGGTAGGGGATCGCGGACTAATGAAAAACTGTTTTTT
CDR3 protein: CASSGRGSRTNEKLFF

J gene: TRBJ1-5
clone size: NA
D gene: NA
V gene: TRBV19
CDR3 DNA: TGTGCCAGTAGTATGTTCGGGAATCAGCCCCAGCATTTT
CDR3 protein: CASSMFGNQPQHF

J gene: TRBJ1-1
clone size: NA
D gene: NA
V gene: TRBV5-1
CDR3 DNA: TGCGCCAGCAGCAAACCCAACGCCGGCACTGAAGCTTTCTTT
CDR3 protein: CASSKPNAGTEAFF

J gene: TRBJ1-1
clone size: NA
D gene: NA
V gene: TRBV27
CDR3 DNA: TGTGCCAGCAGTCCCGCGGGAGGGACAAAAGCTTTCTTT
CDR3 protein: CASSPAGGTKAFF

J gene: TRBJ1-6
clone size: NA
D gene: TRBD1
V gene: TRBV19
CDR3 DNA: TGTGCCAGTAGTACCGGGACAGGAACCTCAGGTAGAGGTTCACCCCTCCACTTT
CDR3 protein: CASSTGTGTSGRGSPLHF

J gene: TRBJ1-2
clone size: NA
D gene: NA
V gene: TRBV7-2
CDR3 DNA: TGTGCCAGCAGCTCCCACGCCTGGGGGCAGGGTGGCTATGGCTACACCTTC
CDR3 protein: CASSSHAWGQGGYGYTF

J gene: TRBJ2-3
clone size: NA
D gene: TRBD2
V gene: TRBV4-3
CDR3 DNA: TGCGCCAGCAGCCAAGATAGTCTAGCGGCCGTTAGCACAGATACGCAGTATTTT
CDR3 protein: CASSQDSLAAVSTDTQYF

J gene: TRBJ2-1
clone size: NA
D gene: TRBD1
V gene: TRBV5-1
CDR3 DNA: TGCGCCAGCTCGGGACAGGGGGTCCAAAGCTCCTACAATGAGCAGTTCTTC
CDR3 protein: CASSGQGVQSSYNEQFF

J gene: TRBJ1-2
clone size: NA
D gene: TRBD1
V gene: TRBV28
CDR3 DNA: TGTGCCAGCAGTCCCAGACAGGGAAGATATGGCTACACCTTC
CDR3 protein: CASSPRQGRYGYTF

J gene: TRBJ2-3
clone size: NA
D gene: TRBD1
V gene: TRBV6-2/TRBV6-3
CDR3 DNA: TGTGCCAGCAGTTACTCAAACAGGGGTTCTACAGATACGCAGTATTTT
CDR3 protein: CASSYSNRGSTDTQYF

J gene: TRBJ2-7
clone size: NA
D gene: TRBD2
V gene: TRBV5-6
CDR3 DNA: TGTGCCAGCAGCTGGACTAGCGCCTACGAGCAGTACTTC
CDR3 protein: CASSWTSAYEQYF

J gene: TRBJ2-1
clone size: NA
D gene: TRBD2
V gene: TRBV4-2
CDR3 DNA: TGTGCCAGCAGCCAAGTCTTAGCGGGGGCCTACAATGAGCAGTTCTTC
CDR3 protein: CASSQVLAGAYNEQFF

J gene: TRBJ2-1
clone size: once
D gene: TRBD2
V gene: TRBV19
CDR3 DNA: TGTGCCAGTAGTAAAAATCCCAGCGGGGGGGCATATGAGCAGTTCTTC
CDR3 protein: CASSKNPSGGAYEQFF

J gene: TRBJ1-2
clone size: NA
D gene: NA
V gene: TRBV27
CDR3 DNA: TGTGCCAGCAGTCTTCAGGGCACAGGGAACTATGGCTACACCTTC
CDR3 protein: CASSLQGTGNYGYTF

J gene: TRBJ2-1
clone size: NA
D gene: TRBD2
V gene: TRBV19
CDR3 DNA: TGTGCCACAAGTAGCGGGGGGCTATACTCCTACAATGAGCAGTTCTTC
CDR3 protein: CATSSGGLYSYNEQFF

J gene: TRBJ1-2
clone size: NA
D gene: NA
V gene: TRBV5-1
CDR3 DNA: TGCGCCAGCAGCGCAATTCCCGGGACAAATGGCTACACCTTC
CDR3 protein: CASSAIPGTNGYTF

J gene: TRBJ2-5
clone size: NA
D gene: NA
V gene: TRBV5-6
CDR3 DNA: TGTGCCAGCAGCATTCGTCTCAAGACTAGGTCTGGTGGTGGAGAGACCCAGTACTTC
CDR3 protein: CASSIRLKTRSGGGETQYF

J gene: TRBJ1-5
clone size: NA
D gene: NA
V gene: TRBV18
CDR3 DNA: TGTGCCAGCTCGCCCGCGGATAGCAATCAGCCCCAGCATTTT
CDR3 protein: CASSPADSNQPQHF

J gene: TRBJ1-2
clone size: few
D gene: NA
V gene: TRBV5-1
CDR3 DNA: TGCGCCAGCAGCGAACCGGGATTGGGCTATGGCTACACCTTC
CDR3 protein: CASSEPGLGYGYTF

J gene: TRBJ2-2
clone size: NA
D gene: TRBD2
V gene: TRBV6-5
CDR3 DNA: TGTGCCAGCATCCGACTAGCGGGAAACGGGGAGCTGTTTTTT
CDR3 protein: CASIRLAGNGELFF

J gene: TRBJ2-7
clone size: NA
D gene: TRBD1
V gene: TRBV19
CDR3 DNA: TGTGCCAGTAGTATCCTCCGGGACAGCCCCTACGAGCAGTACTTC
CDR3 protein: CASSILRDSPYEQYF

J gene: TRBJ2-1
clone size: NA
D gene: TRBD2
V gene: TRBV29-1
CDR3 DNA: TGCAGCGTTGGGTGGCGGGGGGTCGATGAGCAGTTCTTC
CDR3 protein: CSVGWRGVDEQFF

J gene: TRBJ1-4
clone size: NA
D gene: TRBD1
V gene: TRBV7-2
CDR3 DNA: TGTGCCAGCAGCCTTACCGGGACAGGTACCCTTGGGGAAAAACTGTTTTTT
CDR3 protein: CASSLTGTGTLGEKLFF

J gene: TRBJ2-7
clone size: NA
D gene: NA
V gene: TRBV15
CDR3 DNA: TGTGCCACCAGCAGAGATGAGGGAGCCTCCTACGAGCAGTACTTC
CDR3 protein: CATSRDEGASYEQYF

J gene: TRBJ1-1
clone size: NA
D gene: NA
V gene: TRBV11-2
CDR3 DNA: TGTGCCAGCAGCTTAGATCGGTGGACTGAAGCTTTCTTT
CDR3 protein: CASSLDRWTEAFF

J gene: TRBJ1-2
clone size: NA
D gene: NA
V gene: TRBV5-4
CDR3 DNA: TGTGCCAGCAGCCTCCAAGTGGACAGAGGAGATGGCTACACCTTC
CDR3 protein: CASSLQVDRGDGYTF

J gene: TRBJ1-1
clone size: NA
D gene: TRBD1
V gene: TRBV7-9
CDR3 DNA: TGTGCCAGCAGCTTAGTAGGGACAGGGCCCACTGAAGCTTTCTTT
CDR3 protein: CASSLVGTGPTEAFF

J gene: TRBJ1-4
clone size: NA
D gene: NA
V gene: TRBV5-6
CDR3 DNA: TGTGCCAGCAGCAAGGGCCAGGGGACGAATGAAGAAAAACTGTTTTTT
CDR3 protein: CASSKGQGTNEEKLFF

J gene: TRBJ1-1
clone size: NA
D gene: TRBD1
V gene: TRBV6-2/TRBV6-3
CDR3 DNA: TGTGCCAGCAGTGATCGATACGGGACTGGACAGGGCACTGAAGCTTTCTTT
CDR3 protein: CASSDRYGTGQGTEAFF

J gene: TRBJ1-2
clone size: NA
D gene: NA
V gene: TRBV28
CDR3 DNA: TGTGCCAGCAGTCCACAGGGAACTGGCTACACCTTC
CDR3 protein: CASSPQGTGYTF

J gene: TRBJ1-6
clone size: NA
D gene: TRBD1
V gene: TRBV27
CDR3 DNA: TGTGCCAGCAGTTTAACCGGGACAGCAAATTCACCCCTCCACTTT
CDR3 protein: CASSLTGTANSPLHF

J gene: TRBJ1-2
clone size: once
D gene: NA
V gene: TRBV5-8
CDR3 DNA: TGTGCCAGCAGACAGACTGGTCAGGGAACCTATGGCTACACCTTC
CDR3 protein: CASRQTGQGTYGYTF

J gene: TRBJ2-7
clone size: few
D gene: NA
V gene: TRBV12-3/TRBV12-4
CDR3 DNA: TGTGCCAGCAGGTCCGGGTCCGACGAGCAGTACTTC
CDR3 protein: CASRSGSDEQYF

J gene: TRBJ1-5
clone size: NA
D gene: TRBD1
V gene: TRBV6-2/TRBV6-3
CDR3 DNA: TGTGCCAGCAGTTCTCACCGGACAGGGCGCGATCAGCCCCAGCATTTT
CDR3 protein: CASSSHRTGRDQPQHF

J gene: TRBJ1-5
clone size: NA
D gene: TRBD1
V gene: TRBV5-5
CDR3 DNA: TGTGCCAGCAGCCCACGGACAGGGGGTCAGCCCCAGCATTTT
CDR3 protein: CASSPRTGGQPQHF

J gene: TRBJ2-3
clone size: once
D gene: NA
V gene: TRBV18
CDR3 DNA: TGTGCCAGCTCGCAACGTGCGGAGGATACGCAGTATTTT
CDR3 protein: CASSQRAEDTQYF

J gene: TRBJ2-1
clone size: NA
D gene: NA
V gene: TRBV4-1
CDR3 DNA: TGCGCCAGCAGCCAGACACCCGGGACACCGTACAATGAGCAGTTCTTC
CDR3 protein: CASSQTPGTPYNEQFF

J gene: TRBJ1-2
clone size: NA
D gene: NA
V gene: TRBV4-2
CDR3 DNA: TGTGCCAGCAGTCCGGACAAAAACTATGGCTACACCTTC
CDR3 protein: CASSPDKNYGYTF

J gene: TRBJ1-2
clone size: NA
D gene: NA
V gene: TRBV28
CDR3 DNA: TGTGCCAGCAGTAATTTTCAGGTCCAGGATGGCTACACCTTC
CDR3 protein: CASSNFQVQDGYTF

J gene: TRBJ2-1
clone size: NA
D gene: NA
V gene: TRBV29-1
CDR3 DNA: TGCAGCGTTAAAACACCGGGGGTCTACAATGAGCAGTTCTTC
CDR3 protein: CSVKTPGVYNEQFF

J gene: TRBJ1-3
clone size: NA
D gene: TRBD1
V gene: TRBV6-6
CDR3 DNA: TGTGCCAGCAGTTACTACGGACAGGGGTCTGGAAACACCATATATTTT
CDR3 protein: CASSYYGQGSGNTIYF

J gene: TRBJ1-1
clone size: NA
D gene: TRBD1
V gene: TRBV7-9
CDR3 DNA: TGTGCCAGCAGCCCACAGGGGGCGCGAGCTTTCTTT
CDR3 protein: CASSPQGARAFF

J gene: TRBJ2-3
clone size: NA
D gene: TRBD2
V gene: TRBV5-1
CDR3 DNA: TGCGCCAGCGCCTATAGCGGGGAGTTTGATACGCAGTATTTT
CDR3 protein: CASAYSGEFDTQYF

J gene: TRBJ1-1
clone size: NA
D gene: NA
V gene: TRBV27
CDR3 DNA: TGTGCCAGCAGTTTGGTCAGGGGCACTGAAGCTTTCTTT
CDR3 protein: CASSLVRGTEAFF

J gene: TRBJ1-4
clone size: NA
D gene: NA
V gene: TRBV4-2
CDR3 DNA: TGTGCCAGCACCAGAGTGAACTCAGAAAAACTGTTTTTT
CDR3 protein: CASTRVNSEKLFF